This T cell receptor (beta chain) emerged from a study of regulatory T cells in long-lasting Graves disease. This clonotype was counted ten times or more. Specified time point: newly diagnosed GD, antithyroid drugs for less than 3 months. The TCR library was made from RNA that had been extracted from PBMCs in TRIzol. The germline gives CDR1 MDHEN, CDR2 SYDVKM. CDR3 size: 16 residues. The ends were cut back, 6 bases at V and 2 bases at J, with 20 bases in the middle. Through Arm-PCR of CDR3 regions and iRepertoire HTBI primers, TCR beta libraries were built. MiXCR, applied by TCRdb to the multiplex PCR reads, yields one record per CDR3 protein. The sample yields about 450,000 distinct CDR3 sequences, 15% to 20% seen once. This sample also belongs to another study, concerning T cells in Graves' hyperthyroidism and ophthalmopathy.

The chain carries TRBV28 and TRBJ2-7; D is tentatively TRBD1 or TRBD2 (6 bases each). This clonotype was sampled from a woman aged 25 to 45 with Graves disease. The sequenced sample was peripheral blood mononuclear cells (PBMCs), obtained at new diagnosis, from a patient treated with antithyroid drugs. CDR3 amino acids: CASRQFGGPAAYEQYF. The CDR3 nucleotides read TGTGCCAGCAGACAATTCGGGGGCCCAGCCGCCTACGAGCAGTACTTC.